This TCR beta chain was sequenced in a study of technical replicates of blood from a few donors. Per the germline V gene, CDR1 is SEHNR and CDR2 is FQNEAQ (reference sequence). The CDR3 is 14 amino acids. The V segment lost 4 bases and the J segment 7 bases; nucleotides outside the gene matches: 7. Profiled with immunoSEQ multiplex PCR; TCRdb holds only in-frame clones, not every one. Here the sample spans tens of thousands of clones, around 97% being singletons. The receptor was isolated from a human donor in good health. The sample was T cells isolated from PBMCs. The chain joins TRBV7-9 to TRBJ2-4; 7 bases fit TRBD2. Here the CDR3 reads CASSSTKGGNIQYF. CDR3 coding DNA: TGTGCCAGCAGCTCGACAAAGGGAGGGAACATTCAGTACTTC.